This T cell receptor (beta chain) was retrieved from a study of identical twins. Study-level results: Insertions ran lower in abundant cord blood beta clonotypes, though not in memory repertoires. Out-of-frame alpha sequences common to twins exhibited an excess of low generation probability. A partial confounding effect on zero-insertion analyses could come from invariant MAIT and iNKT cells.

V lost 3 bases, J lost 4 bases, and 6 bases lay in between. This CDR3 spans 12 amino acids. CDR1 is ENHRY and CDR2 is SYGVKD in the germline V gene. In the case of this clonotype: Its antigen remains unknown.

TCRdb reprocessed the 5' RACE reads with MiXCR, giving one entry per CDR3 protein. The sample yields more than 200,000 distinct CDR3 sequences, over 8% seen once. The V call is TRBV10-3, the J call TRBJ2-5, with unresolved D. The origin of this receptor is a woman younger than 35 in good health. Sequences were obtained from memory (CD45RO+) T cells sorted from blood. The CDR3 loop is CAISDGRETQYF. In nucleotides, the CDR3 is TGTGCCATCAGTGATGGGCGAGAGACCCAGTACTTC.